This entry lists 6 T cell receptor beta chains sequenced from one sample in a study of cytomegalovirus exposure and HLA in healthy donors. Some clones are missing from TCRdb's copy, which holds only in-frame ones; the method was immunoSEQ multiplex PCR. The table shows 200,000 to 250,000 clones, with around 87% occurring only once. Source material: PBMCs. The receptors shown here come from a woman between 18 and 29 years old in good health and CMV-seropositive.

The chain uses TRBV5-1 and TRBJ2-1, with D perhaps matching TRBD2 (6 bases). V was trimmed by 7 bases and J by 8 bases, leaving 13 bases between them. The CDR3 totals 12 residues. Germline CDR1 is SGHRS and CDR2 is YFSETQ. This CDR3 reads CASGVGGDEQFF. The CDR3 DNA reads TGCGCCAGCGGCGTGGGCGGGGATGAGCAGTTCTTC. Drawing the rest from reference TRBV5-1 and TRBJ2-1, the complete variable domain is KAGVTQTPRYLIKTRGQQVTLSCSPISGHRSVSWYQQTPGQGLQFLFEYFSETQRNKGNFPGRFSGRQFSNSRSEMNVSTLELGDSALYLCASGVGGDEQFFGPGTRLTVL.

V gene TRBV28 combines with J gene TRBJ1-4; D possibly corresponds to TRBD1 (5 bases). The V gene lost 4 bases and the J gene lost 0 bases, with 9 bases spanning the gap. This CDR3 is built from 15 residues. Germline V gives CDR1 MDHEN, CDR2 SYDVKM. In DNA form, the CDR3 reads TGTGCCAGCAGTTCCGCGGGGGCAACTAATGAAAAACTGTTTTTT. It is translated as CASSSAGATNEKLFF.

The J gene is TRBJ1-2, the V gene TRBV4-1; 8 bases match TRBD1. The germline gives CDR1 MGHRA, CDR2 YSYEKL. The ends lost 1 base at V and 4 bases at J; junction bases unmatched: 8. The CDR3 extends over 16 amino acids. CDR3 in DNA: TGCGCCAGCAGCCAAGTGATCAGGGGGCAGTTCTATGGCTACACCTTC. This translates into CASSQVIRGQFYGYTF.

CDR3 bases: TGTGCCACCAGCAGCGCCGTCGGGACAGAGGCCACCGGGGAGCTGTTTTTT. The encoded protein is CATSSAVGTEATGELFF. This chain links TRBV15 with TRBJ2-2; 7 bases map to TRBD1. The CDR3 sequence is 17 residues long. CDR1 LNHNV and CDR2 YYDKDF come from the germline V gene (reference sequence). Germline trimming cut 3 bases from V and 4 bases from J; bases unmatched to any gene: 11.

The chain combines TRBV21-1 with TRBJ2-7; TRBD2 was called by the table and not checked on the DNA. TRBV21-1 is deemed a pseudogene. This CDR3 is built from 12 residues. The CDR3, as DNA: TGTGCCAGCAGCCCTCGAAGACTCGAGCAGTACTTC. The encoded protein is CASSPRRLEQYF.

This chain uses TRBV28 with TRBJ2-7; D call uncertain. Trimming took off 5 bases at V and 1 base at J, with 15 bases between the two ends. This CDR3 is 15 amino acids long. Germline lookup yields CDR1 MDHEN and CDR2 SYDVKM. This CDR3 reads CASSPWAETSYEQYF. The CDR3 DNA reads TGTGCCAGCAGTCCCTGGGCAGAAACTTCCTACGAGCAGTACTTC.